This passage covers 20 T cell receptor beta chains from one sample sequenced in a study of PD-L1 blockade in urothelial cancer. Described time point: pretreatment peripheral blood. Here immunoSEQ multiplex PCR was the method, and the copy in TCRdb shows in-frame clones only, minus some. Of around 86,000 clones in the sample, 85% are singletons; the top ten hold less than 8.5%. Source: PBMCs, taken around atezolizumab (anti-PD-L1) treatment. These TCRs come from a man in his forties or fifties with urothelial cancer.

This chain's CDR3 is CAWRQQGITDTQYF. In nucleotides, the CDR3 is TGTGCCTGGAGACAACAGGGAATCACAGATACGCAGTATTTT. The gene calls are TRBV30 and TRBJ2-3, with D possibly matching TRBD1 (6 bases). Trimming stripped 3 bases from V and 2 bases from J, with 12 bases between. The CDR3 spans 14 residues. Germline V gene lookup returns CDR1 GTSNPN and CDR2 SVGIG (reference sequence).

The rearrangement joins TRBV19 to TRBJ1-4, with D hard to call. CDR1 is LNHDA, CDR2 SQIVND, per germline (reference sequence). Trimming took 1 base from V and 9 from J, leaving 6 bases between them. The CDR3 is 12 residues long. DNA for the CDR3: TGTGCCAGTAGTATAGGAGGGAAAAAACTGTTTTTT. Translated: CASSIGGKKLFF.

The V and J genes are TRBV11-1 and TRBJ1-1, with 8 nucleotides matching TRBD1. With 2 bases clipped from V and 11 bases from J, the junction kept 7 bases outside the gene matches. CDR1 and CDR2 (germline): SGHAT, FQDESV (reference sequence). The CDR3 is made up of 13 amino acids. The DNA for the CDR3 is TGTGCCAGCAGCTTATCCAGGGGGCAGAGTGCTTTCTTT. Amino acids: CASSLSRGQSAFF. Variable domain in full (rest from reference TRBV11-1 and TRBJ1-1): EAEVAQSPRYKITEKSQAVAFWCDPISGHATLYWYRQILGQGPELLVQFQDESVVDDSQLPKDRFSAERLKGVDSTLKIQPAELGDSAMYLCASSLSRGQSAFFGQGTRLTVV.

This clone was observed a single time. The genes are TRBV7-6 and TRBJ2-2; TRBD1 aligns across 9 bases. Unmatched junction bases numbered 7, after V lost 4 bases and J lost 4 bases. CDR3 length: 16 residues. Germline CDR1 reads SGHVS; CDR2 reads FNYEAQ. CDR3 coding DNA: TGTGCCAGCAGCTCAAACAGGGGGCTTGGCACCGGGGAGCTGTTTTTT. The encoded protein is CASSSNRGLGTGELFF.

This clone was counted a few times. The gene calls are TRBV2 and TRBJ2-5, with TRBD1 identical over 8 bases. This CDR3 has 13 residues. V shed 7 bases, J shed 1 base, and the junction held 2 bases outside the gene matches. Germline V lookup: CDR1 SNHLY, CDR2 FYNNEI. CDR3 protein: CASNDRGQETQYF. Here the CDR3 DNA reads TGTGCCAGCAATGACAGGGGCCAAGAGACCCAGTACTTC.

V is TRBV19 and J is TRBJ1-2, with 7 bases identical to TRBD1. Germline V gives CDR1 LNHDA, CDR2 SQIVND (reference sequence). The ends lost 5 bases at V and 4 bases at J; junction bases unmatched: 10. The CDR3 has 15 amino acids. The CDR3 loop reads CASSLRQGGIYGYTF. Written as DNA, the CDR3 is TGTGCCAGTAGTCTACGTCAGGGGGGCATCTATGGCTACACCTTC.

V usage is TRBV7-3 and J usage is TRBJ2-2; D remains ambiguous. Between the trimmed V and J ends, which lost 6 bases and 6 bases, there was a span of 17 bases. Germline loops: CDR1 SGHTA, CDR2 FQGTGA. The CDR3 length is 15 residues. The CDR3 region is CASSFLGEVAGELFF. CDR3 DNA: TGTGCCAGCAGTTTTCTAGGAGAGGTGGCCGGGGAGCTGTTTTTT.

This chain connects TRBV15 to TRBJ2-3; D is perhaps TRBD1 (6 bases). Germline loops: CDR1 LNHNV, CDR2 YYDKDF (reference sequence). The CDR3 covers 16 residues. V shed 5 bases and J shed 0 bases, with 15 bases lying between them. This CDR3 reads CATSRGNRESTDTQYF. The CDR3 DNA sequence: TGTGCCACCAGCCGAGGGAACAGGGAGAGCACAGATACGCAGTATTTT.

J is TRBJ1-1 and V is TRBV5-5, with 8 bases identical to TRBD1. The length of the CDR3 is 15 residues. Germline lookup yields CDR1 SGHKS and CDR2 YYEKEE (reference sequence). V lost 1 base, J lost 5 bases, and 7 bases stayed unmatched. The CDR3 DNA reads as TGTGCCAGCAGCTTGCAGCAGGGGGCTCGGACTGAAGCTTTCTTT. Residues: CASSLQQGARTEAFF.

The chain links TRBV27 to TRBJ2-4; a weak D match, TRBD1 (6 bases). The CDR3 is 14 residues long. V shed 5 bases and J shed 7 bases, with 15 bases lying between them. Germline CDR1 and CDR2: MNHEY and SMNVEV (reference sequence). CDR3 nucleotide sequence: TGTGCCAGCAGTCCGGACAGCTTAGGGAACATTCAGTACTTC. Protein product: CASSPDSLGNIQYF.

The CDR3 is CASSYSNRGNTEAFF. The CDR3 bases are TGTGCCAGCAGTTACTCGAACAGGGGTAACACTGAAGCTTTCTTT. The chain combines TRBV6-6 with TRBJ1-1; 7 positions agree with TRBD1. This CDR3 has 15 residues. Looked up from germline, CDR1 is MNHNY and CDR2 is SVGAGI (reference sequence). Unmatched junction bases numbered 3, after V lost 0 bases and J lost 2 bases.

The CDR3 protein is CASSNLNSRQGDGYTF. The DNA of the CDR3 is TGTGCCAGCAGCAACCTCAACTCCAGACAGGGGGACGGCTACACCTTC. The chain employs TRBV21-1 and TRBJ1-2; the tabulated D call, TRBD1, remains unverified against the DNA. TRBV21-1 is listed as a pseudogene. The CDR3 length is 16 residues.

The rearrangement joins TRBV2 to TRBJ2-1; possibly TRBD1 for D (6 bases). Looked up from germline, CDR1 is SNHLY and CDR2 is FYNNEI. The CDR3 contains 15 residues. V lost 9 bases and J lost 0, with 15 bases in between. As DNA, the CDR3 is TGTGCCAGTGGGTCTCAGGGGAGCTCCTACAATGAGCAGTTCTTC. This codes for CASGSQGSSYNEQFF.

The gene calls are TRBV4-1 and TRBJ2-1; 9 bases are a match to TRBD1. Germline CDR1 is MGHRA and CDR2 is YSYEKL. The CDR3 is 14 amino acids. The junction had 2 bases not matched to a gene; V was cut back by 3 bases and J by 5 bases. CDR3 bases: TGCGCCAGCAGCCAGAGGACAGGGGACAATGAGCAGTTCTTC. Its protein is CASSQRTGDNEQFF.

This chain uses TRBV5-1 with TRBJ2-2; TRBD1 might be the D (5 bases). Germline lookup yields CDR1 SGHRS and CDR2 YFSETQ. Trimming shortened V by 4 bases and J by 0 bases, and 10 bases separated the two germline ends. The CDR3 sequence is 15 residues long. The CDR3 DNA is TGCGCCAGCAGCCCCCGGACATCGAACACCGGGGAGCTGTTTTTT. This translates into CASSPRTSNTGELFF.

V gene TRBV4-1 combines with J gene TRBJ2-7, with 8 bases lining up with TRBD1. The CDR3 is 16 residues long. Germline CDR1 MGHRA, CDR2 YSYEKL. With 2 bases clipped from V and 2 bases from J, the junction kept 8 bases outside the gene matches. CDR3 bases: TGCGCCAGCAGCCAACTATCCGGGACAGGAGCCTACGAGCAGTACTTC. The encoded protein is CASSQLSGTGAYEQYF.

The rearrangement links TRBV29-1 to TRBJ2-4; TRBD2 is a possible D gene (6 bases). The CDR3 is 18 amino acids. Germline V gene lookup returns CDR1 SQVTM and CDR2 ANQGSEA. Trimming stripped 4 bases from V and 3 bases from J, with 25 bases between. The CDR3 spells CSVVGIRFPGVSKNIQYF. For the CDR3, the DNA is TGCAGCGTTGTAGGGATAAGGTTCCCGGGAGTGAGCAAAAACATTCAGTACTTC.

The CDR3 nucleotides read TGTGCCAGCGGCGGAAGGACTAGCGGGGGGTACAATGAGCAGTTCTTC. Amino acid sequence: CASGGRTSGGYNEQFF. This chain joins TRBV27 and TRBJ2-1; 14 nucleotides agree with TRBD2. The CDR3 covers 16 residues. Germline-derived CDR1 and CDR2 are MNHEY and SMNVEV (reference sequence). Trimming at V came to 8 bases and at J to 4 bases, leaving 7 bases not matched to a gene.

This chain connects TRBV27 to TRBJ2-2, with 8 bases fitting TRBD2. Germline CDR1 reads MNHEY; CDR2 reads SMNVEV (reference sequence). This CDR3 spans 18 amino acids. V gave up 2 bases and J gave up 0 bases; unmatched junction bases: 8. The chain's CDR3 is CASSLGSVGRANTGELFF. Written as DNA, the CDR3 is TGTGCCAGCAGTTTAGGGTCTGTCGGGAGGGCGAACACCGGGGAGCTGTTTTTT.

The chain uses TRBV4-1 and TRBJ1-4; D remains unclear. The ends were cut back, 5 bases at V and 8 bases at J, with 9 bases in the middle. Looked up from germline, CDR1 is MGHRA and CDR2 is YSYEKL. The CDR3 covers 12 residues. The CDR3 loop reads CASSAPYEKLFF. The CDR3 DNA follows: TGCGCCAGCAGCGCCCCCTACGAAAAACTGTTTTTT.